This TCR beta chain was sequenced in a study of shared clonotypes between healthy human individuals. The sample holds one count of this clone. Profiling relied on immunoSEQ multiplex PCR, and the TCRdb table lists in-frame clones only, not all of them. The repertoire consists of over 95,000 clones, with 68% occurring once and the leading ten covering roughly 24%. Sequencing used memory CD8+ T cells sorted from blood. Subset defined: CD45RO+ cells pooled with CCR7-negative TemRA cells. This clonotype originated in a woman in her twenties or thirties in good health.

CDR3 sequence (DNA): TGTGCCATCAGTGCCTTTAAGGGGGGTAGTGAAAAACTGTTTTTT. The encoded protein is CAISAFKGGSEKLFF. The chain couples TRBV10-3 to TRBJ1-4; weak D call: TRBD1 (6 bases). The CDR3 is made up of 15 amino acids. V shed 4 bases and J shed 7 bases, with 16 bases lying between them. The V gene's germline CDR1 is ENHRY and CDR2 SYGVKD.